The clone carrying this T cell receptor beta chain was found a few times. Its antigen is currently unknown. The data are from a study of T-cell memory formation after mild COVID-19. As for the study in general: TCR clusters largely stayed donor specific. Whole-study findings and limits: Clones that shrank (day 15 to 85) were balanced CD4/CD8, whereas later expanders leaned CD4+. Pre-infection memory held some responding clones, suggesting pre-existing cross-reactive T cells responded.

The CDR3 consists of 15 residues. CDR1 and CDR2 (germline): MNHEY, SVGAGI. V was clipped by 6 bases and J by 1 base; unmatched bases: 7. A single record per CDR3 protein comes from TCRdb applying MiXCR to the 5' RACE reads. This sample carries about 340,000 distinct CDR3 sequences, 14% of them seen once, and the ten largest clones take roughly 22%. This clonotype was obtained from a man aged 18 to 30 who had mild COVID-19 (a few samples of this study predate the infection). Cell type and time point are not known. This chain uses TRBV6-5 with TRBJ1-1; 8 nucleotides line up with TRBD1. The specimen sequenced was PBMCs or a T cell subset sorted from them (not recorded which). The CDR3 DNA sequence: TGTGCCAGCAGCTACGACAGGGGTCCGAACACTGAAGCTTTCTTT. Its translation: CASSYDRGPNTEAFF.